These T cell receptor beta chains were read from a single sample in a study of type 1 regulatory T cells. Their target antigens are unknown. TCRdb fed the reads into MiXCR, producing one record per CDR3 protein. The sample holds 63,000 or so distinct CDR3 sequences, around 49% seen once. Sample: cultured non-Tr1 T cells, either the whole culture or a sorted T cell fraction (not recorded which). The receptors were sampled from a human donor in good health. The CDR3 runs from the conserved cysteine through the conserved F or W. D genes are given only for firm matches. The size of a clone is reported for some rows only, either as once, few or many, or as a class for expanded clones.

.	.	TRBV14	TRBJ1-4	TGTGCCAGCAGCCAAGTTTCCCCCCGGGGAGGAAAACTGTTTTTT	CASSQVSPRGGKLFF
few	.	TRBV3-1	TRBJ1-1	TGTGCCAGCAGCCCTGGACAGCTGAACACTGAAGCTTTCTTT	CASSPGQLNTEAFF
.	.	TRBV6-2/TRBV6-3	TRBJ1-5	TGTGCCAGCAGTTACTCGAGCTTCAGGGCCCCCAATCAGCCCCAGCATTTT	CASSYSSFRAPNQPQHF
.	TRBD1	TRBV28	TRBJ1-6	TGTGCCAGCAGTACTTTAGAGCGGGACAGGGGATTCCAGGATTCACCCCTCCACTTT	CASSTLERDRGFQDSPLHF
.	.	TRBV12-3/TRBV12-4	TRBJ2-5	TGTGCCAGCAGTCCCCGATCCTTGGGACGGCGGCGGGGTGAGACCCAGTACTTC	CASSPRSLGRRRGETQYF
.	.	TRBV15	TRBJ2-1	TGTGCCACCAGCAGAGGCGGCGCCCAACCGAACAATGAGCAGTTCTTC	CATSRGGAQPNNEQFF
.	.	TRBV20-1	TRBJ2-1	TGCAGTGCTAGGGGGATCACGCAGGCCTCCAATGAGCAGTTCTTC	CSARGITQASNEQFF
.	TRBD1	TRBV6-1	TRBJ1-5	TGTGCCAGCAGTTATACGACAGGGGTAGATGGACAGCCCCAGCATTTT	CASSYTTGVDGQPQHF
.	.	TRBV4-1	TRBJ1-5	TGCGCCAGCAGCCAAGGTAGAGGGAGCGGCAATCAGCCCCAGCATTTT	CASSQGRGSGNQPQHF
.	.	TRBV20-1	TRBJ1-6	TGCAGTGCTAGGAAAGCAGGGGTCCTGGGGAATTCACCCCTCCACTTT	CSARKAGVLGNSPLHF
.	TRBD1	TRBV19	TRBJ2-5	TGTGCCAGTAGCCTGAACTATAATACAGGGGGAGAGACCCAGTACTTC	CASSLNYNTGGETQYF
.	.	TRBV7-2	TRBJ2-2	TGTGCCAGCAGCTTAGACGGGGGGGAGCTGTTTTTT	CASSLDGGELFF
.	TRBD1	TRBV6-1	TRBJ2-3	TGTGCCAGCAGGACCTCTAACAGGGGGCGGGCAGATACGCAGTATTTT	CASRTSNRGRADTQYF
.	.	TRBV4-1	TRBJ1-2	TGCGCCAGCAGCCAAGGGCCAACAGGCCCGGCTAACTATGGCTACACCTTC	CASSQGPTGPANYGYTF
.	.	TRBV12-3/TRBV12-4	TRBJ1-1	TGTGCCAGCAGCACAGGGCGAACTGAAGCTTTCTTT	CASSTGRTEAFF
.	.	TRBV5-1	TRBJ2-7	TGCACCAGCAGCTTGGTGGAGGGGGGCGAGCAGTACTTC	CTSSLVEGGEQYF
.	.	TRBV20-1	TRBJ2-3	TGCAGTGCTAGAACCAGGGCCGGGCCAGATACGCAGTATTTT	CSARTRAGPDTQYF
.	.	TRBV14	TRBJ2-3	TGTGCCAGCAGCCCCCAGGGCAGGGCAGGAGATACGCAGTATTTT	CASSPQGRAGDTQYF
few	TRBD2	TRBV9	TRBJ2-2	TGTGCCAGCAGCGTAGATTTAGCGGGGGCCACCGGGGAGCTGTTTTTT	CASSVDLAGATGELFF
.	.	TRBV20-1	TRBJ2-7	TGCAGTGCTAGTAACGGGGCCCCCCGTGCGGAGTACTTC	CSASNGAPRAEYF
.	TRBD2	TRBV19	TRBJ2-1	TGTGCCAGTAGTATAGTGGGAGCGGGGGCCTCCTACAATGAGCAGTTCTTC	CASSIVGAGASYNEQFF
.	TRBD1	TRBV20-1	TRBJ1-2	TGCAGTGCTAGCACCACAGGGGGTGCTAACTATGGCTACACCTTC	CSASTTGGANYGYTF
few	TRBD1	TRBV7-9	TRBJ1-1	TGTGCCAGCAGCTCGCAGGGGGATCTGGGTGAAGCTTTCTTT	CASSSQGDLGEAFF
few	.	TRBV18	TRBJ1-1	TGTGCCAGCTCACCCGTACAGGGTCTCATGAACACTGAAGCTTTCTTT	CASSPVQGLMNTEAFF
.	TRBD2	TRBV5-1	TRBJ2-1	TGCGCCAGCAGCGCTGCTAGCGGGGGTAGCGGTGAGCAGTTCTTC	CASSAASGGSGEQFF
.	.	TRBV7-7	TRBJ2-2	TGTGCTAGTGCTATGCAGAACACCGGGGAGCTGTTTTTT	CASAMQNTGELFF
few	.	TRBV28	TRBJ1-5	TGTGCCAGCAGTTTATTGGGCAGTCTACAGCATTTT	CASSLLGSLQHF
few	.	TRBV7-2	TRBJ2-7	TGTGCCAGCAGCTTAAACCGGTACGAGCAGTACTTC	CASSLNRYEQYF
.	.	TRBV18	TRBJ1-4	TGTGCCAGCTCACCGAGTGGGAATGAAAAACTGTTTTTT	CASSPSGNEKLFF
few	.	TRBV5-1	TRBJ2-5	TGCGCCAGCAGCAAGGGGACTCAGGGAGAGACCCAGTACTTC	CASSKGTQGETQYF
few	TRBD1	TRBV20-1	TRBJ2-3	TGCAGTGCTTTCGGGGACAGGGGCCCAGATACGCAGTATTTT	CSAFGDRGPDTQYF
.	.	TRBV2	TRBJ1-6	TGTGCCAGCAGTGTTCGATCGGGCAGGGAAAATTCACCCCTCCACTTT	CASSVRSGRENSPLHF
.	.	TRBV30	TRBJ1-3	TGTGCCTGGAGTGTGAAGGATCTAAGCTCTGGAAACACCATATATTTT	CAWSVKDLSSGNTIYF
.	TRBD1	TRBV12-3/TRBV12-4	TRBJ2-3	TGTGCCAGCAGTCCCCGGACAGGGGGCCACGCAGATACGCAGTATTTT	CASSPRTGGHADTQYF
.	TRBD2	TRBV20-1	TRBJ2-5	TGCAGTGCTTCCCGAGTGATTAGCGGGAGGGAGACCCAGTACTTC	CSASRVISGRETQYF
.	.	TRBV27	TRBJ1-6	TGTGCCAGCAGTTCGGACAGCCCCACAAGGTCACCCCTCCACTTT	CASSSDSPTRSPLHF
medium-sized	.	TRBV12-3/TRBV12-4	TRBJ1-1	TGTGCCAGCAGCTTATCGGTGAACACTGAAGCTTTCTTT	CASSLSVNTEAFF
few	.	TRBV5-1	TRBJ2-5	TGCGCCAGCAGCCCCGTGTCGGCGGACACCCCCGAGACCCAGTACTTC	CASSPVSADTPETQYF
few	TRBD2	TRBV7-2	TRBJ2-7	TGTGCCAGCAGCTCGACTAGCGGGAGCTCCTACGAGCAGTACTTC	CASSSTSGSSYEQYF
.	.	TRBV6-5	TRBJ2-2	TGTGCCAGCAGTTCCCCTCCGTGGCGACTTCTGGCCGGGGGGCTGTTTTTT	CASSSPPWRLLAGGLFF
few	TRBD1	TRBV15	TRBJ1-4	TGTGCCACCAGCCCACCTCCGGGGACAGGGGGTGAAAAACTGTTTTTT	CATSPPPGTGGEKLFF
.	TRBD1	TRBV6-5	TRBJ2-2	TGTGCCAGCATCGAGGGGAGACAGGGCAACACCGGGGAGCTGTTTTTT	CASIEGRQGNTGELFF
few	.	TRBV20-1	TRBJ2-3	TGCAGTGCTAGGGGAACCACAGATACGCAGTATTTT	CSARGTTDTQYF
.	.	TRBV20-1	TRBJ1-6	TGCAGTGCTAGAGGAGCAAAGGGGGGCTCAGAGGGTTCACCCCTCCACTTT	CSARGAKGGSEGSPLHF
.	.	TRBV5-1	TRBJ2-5	TGCGCCAGCAGCGACAATAAGGGGGCCCAGTACTTC	CASSDNKGAQYF
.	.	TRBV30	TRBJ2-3	TGTGCCTGGAGCCGGAAGAGCACAGATACGCAGTATTTT	CAWSRKSTDTQYF
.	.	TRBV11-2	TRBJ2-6	TGTGCCAGCAGCCCGCAGACAGGTTCCTTTAAGGCTGGGGCCAACGTCCTGACTTTC	CASSPQTGSFKAGANVLTF
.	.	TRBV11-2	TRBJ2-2	TGTGCCAGCAGCTTAGAGAGCTCCGGGGAGCTGTTTTTT	CASSLESSGELFF